Below are 25 T cell receptor beta chains sequenced from a single sample in a study of cytomegalovirus exposure and HLA in healthy donors. Both 60 Vbeta primers and 13 Jbeta primers went into the PCR. Only in-frame clones appear in the TCRdb table, and some are missing; sequencing was by immunoSEQ multiplex PCR. Of 210,000 or so clones detected, approximately 85% appear once; the ten largest clones hold approximately 0.24%. The sequenced sample was PBMCs. These receptors came from a girl under 10 years old in good health and CMV-seronegative.

CDR3 coding DNA: TGTGCCAGCAGCTTAAGCGCTCGGAGCGGGGAGCTGTTTTTT. It translates to CASSLSARSGELFF. The gene calls are TRBV7-3 and TRBJ2-2; D is undetermined. With 1 base removed from V and 7 bases from J, the gap between germline ends came to 10 bases. The length of the CDR3 is 14 residues. CDR1 SGHTA and CDR2 FQGTGA come from the germline V gene.

This clone has a handful of counts. This chain connects TRBV2 to TRBJ2-3; 10 nucleotides align to TRBD2. This CDR3 spans 15 amino acids. The germline CDR1 and CDR2 sequences are SNHLY and FYNNEI. V lost 2 bases to trimming and J lost 8 bases; unmatched junction nucleotides: 7. CDR3 residues: CASSEKREGRRTQYF. DNA for the CDR3: TGTGCCAGCAGTGAAAAGCGGGAGGGCCGGCGTACGCAGTATTTT.

CDR3 sequence (DNA): TGCGCCAGCAGGCGGGCTAGCGGGAGAGATACGCAGTATTTT. It codes for CASRRASGRDTQYF. The V gene is TRBV5-1, the J gene TRBJ2-3; the match to TRBD2 covers 10 bases. Germline loops: CDR1 SGHRS, CDR2 YFSETQ. V dropped 5 bases and J dropped 5; count of bases not matched to a gene: 5. The CDR3 sequence is 14 residues long.

The rearrangement joins TRBV5-1 to TRBJ2-1; 8 bases align to TRBD1. The length of the CDR3 is 15 residues. Germline V gives CDR1 SGHRS, CDR2 YFSETQ. V shed 3 bases, J shed 4 bases, and the junction held 6 bases outside the gene matches. The CDR3, as DNA: TGCGCCAGCAGCTACGGGACAGGTCCTTACAATGAGCAGTTCTTC. Translation gives CASSYGTGPYNEQFF.

V gene TRBV6-5 combines with J gene TRBJ1-2; D uncertain. Per the germline V gene, CDR1 is MNHEY and CDR2 is SVGAGI. V was shortened by 7 bases and J by 2 bases, with 5 bases between the two germline ends. The CDR3 sequence is 11 residues long. The CDR3 sequence: CASTGNYGYTF. In DNA form, the CDR3 reads TGTGCCAGCACGGGAAACTATGGCTACACCTTC.

The rearrangement joins TRBV2 to TRBJ1-3, with 8 bases fitting TRBD1. J was trimmed by 2 bases and V by 3 bases; bases with no gene match: 9. The germline V gene has CDR1 SNHLY and CDR2 FYNNEI. The CDR3 runs 17 residues. CDR3 in amino acids: CASSDPFDRGTGNTIYF. The CDR3 DNA reads TGTGCCAGCAGTGATCCCTTCGACAGGGGAACTGGAAACACCATATATTTT. The whole variable domain, filled in from reference TRBV2 and TRBJ1-3, reads EPEVTQTPSHQVTQMGQEVILRCVPISNHLYFYWYRQILGQKVEFLVSFYNNEISEKSEIFDDQFSVERPDGSNFTLKIRSTKLEDSAMYFCASSDPFDRGTGNTIYFGEGSWLTVV.

This clone was counted a few times. The V gene is TRBV7-9, the J gene TRBJ2-7; D uncertain. V lost 5 bases to trimming and J lost 3 bases, with 5 bases between them. This CDR3 has 11 amino acids. Germline lookup yields CDR1 SEHNR and CDR2 FQNEAQ (reference sequence). CDR3 sequence reads: CASSDSYEQYF. CDR3 sequence (DNA): TGTGCCAGCAGCGATAGCTACGAGCAGTACTTC.

The chain carries TRBV6-1 and TRBJ2-3, with D perhaps matching TRBD2 (5 bases). In germline, CDR1 is MNHNS, CDR2 SASEGT. The CDR3 consists of 15 residues. The V end was cut by 3 bases, the J end by 6 bases, with 16 bases between. In nucleotides, the CDR3 is TGTGCCAGCAGTGACAGGCGCGGGCCGCGTGATACGCAGTATTTT. This translates into CASSDRRGPRDTQYF.

The chain employs TRBV7-4 and TRBJ1-1, with TRBD1 matching 7 bases. With V trimmed by 9 bases and J by 2 bases, 9 bases remained unmatched. CDR1 is SGHVT and CDR2 is SQSDAQ in the germline V gene. CDR3 length: 14 residues. The CDR3 sequence is CARQGRTLNTEAFF. CDR3 bases: TGTGCCAGACAGGGGCGGACCCTCAACACTGAAGCTTTCTTT.

The chain recombines TRBV30 with TRBJ1-5, with 7 bases lining up with TRBD1. Trimming at V came to 5 bases and at J to 0 bases, leaving 7 bases not matched to a gene. Germline values: CDR1 GTSNPN, CDR2 SVGIG (reference sequence). The CDR3 spans 15 residues. The CDR3 bases are TGTGCCTGGGACAGGGACCTTACTAGCAATCAGCCCCAGCATTTT. Its protein product is CAWDRDLTSNQPQHF.

The genes are TRBV25-1 and TRBJ2-3, with 7 bases identical to TRBD2. CDR3 length: 15 residues. V was clipped by 2 bases and J by 0 bases; unmatched bases: 2. Germline CDR1 and CDR2: MGHDK and SYGVNS. The CDR3 loop is CASSEGRESTDTQYF. The CDR3 DNA reads as TGTGCCAGCAGTGAAGGGCGGGAGAGCACAGATACGCAGTATTTT.

This clone was detected a few times. The chain couples TRBV7-9 to TRBJ2-2; D possibly corresponds to TRBD1 (6 bases). The CDR3 has 15 amino acids. The V end was cut by 4 bases, the J end by 5 bases, with 14 bases between. Germline V gene data show CDR1 as SEHNR and CDR2 as FQNEAQ (reference sequence). CDR3 bases: TGTGCCAGCAGCTACCAGGGGTTAAGGACCGGGGAGCTGTTTTTT. Protein: CASSYQGLRTGELFF.

The chain uses TRBV30 and TRBJ2-2; D not resolved. The CDR3 consists of 11 residues. The V end lost 4 bases, the J end lost 4 bases, and 4 bases lay between the germline ends. Germline loops: CDR1 GTSNPN, CDR2 SVGIG (reference sequence). The CDR3 sequence is CAWTVTGELFF. CDR3 DNA sequence: TGTGCCTGGACCGTCACCGGGGAGCTGTTTTTT.

This clone was observed a handful of times. A read error may account for a junction end that differs from germline. The chain links TRBV29-1 to TRBJ1-2, with 7 nucleotides matching TRBD1. Germline V CDR1 and CDR2: SQVTM, ANQGSEA. This CDR3 region has 12 residues. The CDR3 reads CSLENQGEGYTF. Here the CDR3 DNA reads TGCAGCCTTGAAAACCAGGGGGAAGGCTACACCTTC. Full variable domain (rest looked up from reference TRBV29-1 and TRBJ1-2): SAVISQKPSRDICQRGTSLTIQCQVDSQVTMMFWYRQQPGQSLTLIATANQGSEATYESGFVIDKFPISRPNLTFSTLTVSNMSPEDSSIYLCSLENQGEGYTFGSGTRLTVV.

The V call is TRBV12-5, the J call TRBJ1-2; possible D gene TRBD1, 6 bases. The CDR3 is made up of 16 amino acids. V lost 2 bases and J lost 0, with 13 bases in between. Germline V gives CDR1 LGHNT, CDR2 FRNRAP. The CDR3 DNA reads as TGTGCTAGTGGTTTGCTGTCATACAGGGCTAACTATGGCTACACCTTC. Translation: CASGLLSYRANYGYTF.

The chain recombines TRBV5-4 with TRBJ2-1, with D possibly matching TRBD2 (5 bases). Germline V gene data show CDR1 as SGHNT and CDR2 as YYREEE (reference sequence). The CDR3 covers 13 residues. The germline V and J ends were trimmed by 4 bases and 5 bases, with 10 bases remaining between them. The CDR3 region has the DNA TGTGCCAGCAGCGTCCAGACTAACAATGAGCAGTTCTTC. Amino acids: CASSVQTNNEQFF.

The genes are TRBV5-1 and TRBJ2-3, with D unclear. Trimming shortened V by 4 bases and J by 0 bases, and 15 bases separated the two germline ends. The CDR3 totals 16 residues. Germline-derived CDR1 and CDR2 are SGHRS and YFSETQ. CDR3 residues: CASSGRRELSTDTQYF. The CDR3 bases are TGCGCCAGCAGCGGAAGGAGAGAACTTAGCACAGATACGCAGTATTTT.

The chain couples TRBV4-1 to TRBJ1-2, with TRBD1 identical over 9 bases. The junction had 10 bases not matched to a gene; V was cut back by 1 base and J by 10 bases. The CDR3 spans 15 residues. Germline CDR1 MGHRA, CDR2 YSYEKL. CDR3 amino acids: CASSQAPGQGFVYTF. In nucleotides, the CDR3 is TGCGCCAGCAGCCAAGCTCCGGGACAGGGTTTTGTCTACACCTTC.

Only a few counts were recorded for this clone. J is TRBJ1-2 and V is TRBV6-5, with a possible D match to TRBD1 (6 bases). Looked up from germline, CDR1 is MNHEY and CDR2 is SVGAGI. CDR3 length: 13 residues. Trimming removed 7 bases from V and 4 bases from J, with 13 bases in between. CDR3 nucleotide sequence: TGTGCCAGCATCGGGGGGGGCCTCTATGGCTACACCTTC. Residues: CASIGGGLYGYTF.

The V gene is TRBV19, the J gene TRBJ1-1, with D possibly matching TRBD1 (6 bases). Per the germline V gene, CDR1 is LNHDA and CDR2 is SQIVND (reference sequence). The CDR3 is made up of 15 amino acids. V was clipped by 2 bases and J by 2 bases, with 12 bases between them. In nucleotides, the CDR3 is TGTGCCAGTAGTATAACAGGGAGAGTCAACACTGAAGCTTTCTTT. It codes for CASSITGRVNTEAFF.

This chain uses TRBV27 with TRBJ1-1, with D hard to call. Germline V gene data show CDR1 as MNHEY and CDR2 as SMNVEV (reference sequence). Trimming took off 0 bases at V and 6 bases at J, with 11 bases between the two ends. This CDR3 comprises 14 residues. The CDR3 nucleotides read TGTGCCAGCAGTTTATCCCCGGGATTACCTGAAGCTTTCTTT. Translation: CASSLSPGLPEAFF.

CDR3 sequence: CAWSVAGGPDTQYF. The CDR3 region has the DNA TGTGCCTGGAGTGTAGCGGGGGGCCCAGATACGCAGTATTTT. This chain uses TRBV30 with TRBJ2-3; 9 nucleotides align to TRBD2. CDR1 and CDR2 (germline): GTSNPN, SVGIG (reference sequence). The CDR3 has 14 amino acids. After removal of 0 bases from V and 4 bases from J, the junction contained 2 bases not matched to a gene.

This sequence joins TRBV18 and TRBJ2-2; weak D call: TRBD2 (5 bases). V lost 4 bases and J lost 6, with 9 bases in between. The CDR3 consists of 13 residues. Per germline, CDR1 KGHSH and CDR2 LQKENI. For the CDR3, the DNA is TGTGCCAGCTCACGTACTAGGGCCGGGGAGCTGTTTTTT. Translated, it gives CASSRTRAGELFF.

V is TRBV5-4 and J is TRBJ2-5, with 11 bases that match TRBD2. The CDR3 is 15 residues long. Germline V gene data show CDR1 as SGHNT and CDR2 as YYREEE (reference sequence). With V trimmed by 4 bases and J by 3 bases, 5 bases remained unmatched. The CDR3, as DNA: TGTGCCAGCAGCCCTTTGACTAGCGGGGAAGAGACCCAGTACTTC. This codes for CASSPLTSGEETQYF.

The V and J genes are TRBV11-2 and TRBJ1-2; D gene uncertain. CDR1 and CDR2 (germline): SGHAT, FQNNGV. CDR3 length: 14 amino acids. Trimming took 6 bases from V and 3 from J, leaving 14 bases between them. The CDR3 DNA reads as TGTGCCAGCAGGGCGGCAGGAGGAGACTATGGCTACACCTTC. This sequence encodes CASRAAGGDYGYTF.